Below, 28 T cell receptor beta chains from the same sample are listed, as sequenced in a study of T cells after yellow fever vaccination (dated by TCRdb to the late 2010s). The meaning of the sample's treatment or condition label: live attenuated yellow fever vaccine strain. Library generation was performed with 5' RACE. This sample was sequenced with an Illumina HiSeq 2500. Through fastp at Q25 and MiXCR, TCRdb rebuilt clones from the public reads, retaining in-frame beta chains. Identical CDR3 proteins give one entry, which carries the most common genes and DNA. The sample yields 400,000 or so distinct CDR3 sequences; 6.2% were counted once. Of the sample, over 12% falls within the top ten clones. Sequencing was performed on PBMCs, taken 5 days after the yellow fever booster vaccination. Every receptor here comes from a man aged 25-40 years who received the YFV17D yellow fever vaccine.

This clonotype has only a few counts. This rearrangement joins TRBV5-1 to TRBJ2-5, with D perhaps matching TRBD1 or TRBD2 (6 bases each). Germline CDR1 is SGHRS and CDR2 is YFSETQ. The V end lost 5 bases, the J end lost 5 bases, and 13 bases lay between the germline ends. The CDR3 extends over 13 amino acids. The CDR3 reads CASRRGERETQYF. As DNA, the CDR3 is TGCGCCAGCAGGAGGGGGGAGCGGGAGACCCAGTACTTC. Using reference TRBV5-1 and TRBJ2-5 for the parts outside the CDR3, the full variable domain is KAGVTQTPRYLIKTRGQQVTLSCSPISGHRSVSWYQQTPGQGLQFLFEYFSETQRNKGNFPGRFSGRQFSNSRSEMNVSTLELGDSALYLCASRRGERETQYFGPGTRLLVL.

This clonotype was seen ten or more times. The chain is built from TRBV9 and TRBJ2-5, with 14 positions matching TRBD2. The V gene end was trimmed by 2 bases and the J gene end by 5 bases; junction bases not matched to a gene: 5. Germline values: CDR1 SGDLS, CDR2 YYNGEE. The CDR3 runs to 16 residues. CDR3: CASSVGTSGSGETQYF. The DNA of the CDR3 is TGTGCCAGCAGCGTCGGGACTAGCGGGAGTGGTGAGACCCAGTACTTC.

This clonotype was observed many times. The V call is TRBV7-9, the J call TRBJ2-3; D gene ambiguous. This CDR3 is built from 15 residues. Trimming removed 1 base at V and 3 bases at J, with 11 bases between. Germline loops: CDR1 SEHNR, CDR2 FQNEAQ (reference sequence). The CDR3 nucleotides are TGTGCCAGCAGCTTAGGTGTACTGGCGACAGATACGCAGTATTTT. Protein: CASSLGVLATDTQYF.

A note on this clonotype: A read error may explain this, as a much larger clone is one base away. This chain joins TRBV7-9 and TRBJ2-7, with 7 positions matching TRBD2. Losses at the gene ends were 1 base for V and 6 bases for J; bases not matched to a gene: 9. The CDR3 sequence is 15 residues long. Germline-derived CDR1 and CDR2 are SEHNR and FQNEAQ (reference sequence). CDR3 in amino acids: CASSLGAGVVSEQYF. CDR3 coding DNA: TGTGCCAGCAGCTTAGGGGCGGGAGTCGTGAGCGAGCAGTACTTC.

V and J are TRBV9 and TRBJ2-1; D gene unclear. The CDR3 totals 16 residues. Germline CDR1 and CDR2: SGDLS and YYNGEE. Between the trimmed V and J ends, which lost 0 bases and 1 base, there was a span of 11 bases. The CDR3 bases are TGTGCCAGCAGCGTAGCATCGCGTGTTTCCTACAATGAGCAGTTCTTC. It is translated as CASSVASRVSYNEQFF.

This rearrangement joins TRBV2 to TRBJ1-4; TRBD1 is a possible D gene (5 bases). The CDR3 has 12 residues. Trimming pared 6 bases from V and 8 bases from J, leaving 10 bases between. Germline V gives CDR1 SNHLY, CDR2 FYNNEI. CDR3 DNA: TGTGCCAGCAGCCGGGACTTCGAAAAACTGTTTTTT. Encoded protein: CASSRDFEKLFF.

This clonotype occurred many times. The J gene is TRBJ2-1, the V gene TRBV6-2 or TRBV6-3; no clear D gene. The germline V gene encodes CDR1 MNHEY and CDR2 SVGEGT. The CDR3 spans 15 residues. Trimming cost V 2 bases and J 10 bases, with 18 bases left between them. The CDR3 coding sequence is TGTGCCAGCAGTTACACCCTCAACCCCCAGCCCGAGCAGTTCTTC. Translation gives CASSYTLNPQPEQFF.

This clonotype occurred a few times. The V call is TRBV20-1, the J call TRBJ1-1; perhaps TRBD1 as D (5 bases). The germline V gene has CDR1 DFQATT and CDR2 SNEGSKA (reference sequence). The ends were cut back, 2 bases at V and 5 bases at J, with 15 bases in the middle. This CDR3 is built from 14 residues. CDR3 DNA: TGCAGTGCTAGAACCGGAGGAGGGGTGACTGAAGCTTTCTTT. This codes for CSARTGGGVTEAFF.

This clonotype has at least ten counts. The V gene is TRBV10-3, the J gene TRBJ2-1; TRBD2 matches at 15 bases. Germline-derived CDR1 and CDR2 are ENHRY and SYGVKD. The CDR3 is 16 amino acids. V lost 3 bases and J lost 10; bases outside the gene matches: 7. The CDR3 nucleotides are TGTGCCATCAGTGAAGGACTAGCGGGAGGGCTTGGGGAGCAGTTCTTC. Amino acids: CAISEGLAGGLGEQFF.

At least ten counts were recorded for this clonotype. The gene calls are TRBV12-3 or TRBV12-4 and TRBJ2-1; the D call may be TRBD1 or TRBD2 (5 bases each). The CDR3 is 15 amino acids. V was shortened by 3 bases and J by 4 bases, with 13 bases between the two germline ends. CDR3 region: CASSLSRGVYNEQFF. The CDR3 DNA is TGTGCCAGCAGTTTGTCGAGGGGAGTATACAATGAGCAGTTCTTC.

This clonotype was detected many times. The chain has TRBV10-3 and TRBJ2-1, with 10 bases aligning to TRBD2. Germline values: CDR1 ENHRY, CDR2 SYGVKD. Unmatched junction bases numbered 2, after V lost 3 bases and J lost 6 bases. This CDR3 contains 14 residues. DNA for the CDR3: TGTGCCATCAGTGATGCTAGCGGGAGCAATGAGCAGTTCTTC. It translates to CAISDASGSNEQFF.

On this clonotype: A much larger clone lies one base from this, so it may be a read error. The rearrangement links TRBV5-1 to TRBJ1-2; 7 bases fit TRBD1. CDR1 and CDR2 from the germline V gene are SGHRS and YFSETQ. The CDR3 is 17 residues long. The CDR3 DNA reads TGCGCCAGCAGCTTGGGGGGGCAAGGGGGCTACTTCTATCGCTACACCTTC. This sequence encodes CASSLGGQGGYFYRYTF. Drawing the rest from reference TRBV5-1 and TRBJ1-2, the complete variable domain is KAGVTQTPRYLIKTRGQQVTLSCSPISGHRSVSWYQQTPGQGLQFLFEYFSETQRNKGNFPGRFSGRQFSNSRSEMNVSTLELGDSALYLCASSLGGQGGYFYRYTFGSGTRLTVV.

This clonotype was counted a few times. This chain uses TRBV7-2 with TRBJ2-7, with TRBD1 identical over 10 bases. There are 14 residues in the CDR3. The junction had 3 bases not matched to a gene; V was cut back by 4 bases and J by 3 bases. Germline CDR1 is SGHTA and CDR2 is FQGNSA. The CDR3 DNA reads TGTGCCAGCAGCTCAGGACAGGGGGGCTACGAGCAGTACTTC. Translating gives CASSSGQGGYEQYF.

This clonotype was seen only a few times. This chain uses TRBV5-4 with TRBJ1-1; D is ambiguous. Trimming took 0 bases from V and 0 from J, leaving 21 bases between them. CDR1 is SGHNT, CDR2 YYREEE, per germline (reference sequence). This CDR3 has 19 residues. CDR3 region: CASSLGFSKERPMNTEAFF. CDR3 bases: TGTGCCAGCAGCTTGGGGTTCTCCAAAGAAAGGCCCATGAACACTGAAGCTTTCTTT.

The rearrangement links TRBV7-9 to TRBJ1-2, with 7 bases aligning to TRBD1. V was pared by 2 bases and J by 8 bases, with 8 bases of the junction left unmatched. The CDR3 spans 14 residues. Germline values: CDR1 SEHNR, CDR2 FQNEAQ (reference sequence). The CDR3 sequence is CASSLSGGIEGYTF. The CDR3 DNA follows: TGTGCCAGCAGCTTATCAGGGGGAATAGAGGGCTACACCTTC.

This clonotype was counted between two and nine times. The DNA for the CDR3 is TGTGCCAGCAGCCAAGGTCCGACGGGGAGGCAGTATTTT. It encodes CASSQGPTGRQYF. The chain carries TRBV3-1 and TRBJ2-3, with TRBD2 as a possible D gene (5 bases). The CDR3 consists of 13 residues. CDR1 and CDR2 from the germline V gene are LGHDT and YNNKEL (reference sequence). V shed 1 base and J shed 11 bases, with 13 bases lying between them.

This clonotype has at least ten counts. The chain carries TRBV5-5 and TRBJ2-2; D could derive from TRBD1 or TRBD2 (5 bases each). Trimming removed 0 bases from V and 4 bases from J, with 13 bases in between. Germline V CDR1 and CDR2: SGHKS, YYEKEE (reference sequence). CDR3 length: 16 residues. The CDR3 DNA follows: TGTGCCAGCAGCTTGGGCACGAGGGGCGGCACCGGGGAGCTGTTTTTT. The encoded protein is CASSLGTRGGTGELFF.

The rearrangement links TRBV19 to TRBJ2-2; D is undetermined. Looked up from germline, CDR1 is LNHDA and CDR2 is SQIVND (reference sequence). CDR3 length: 13 amino acids. V was cut by 5 bases and J by 1 base, with 5 bases left in between. The CDR3 sequence: CASSAQNTGELFF. The CDR3 region has the DNA TGTGCCAGTAGTGCTCAGAACACCGGGGAGCTGTTTTTT.

The chain joins TRBV11-2 to TRBJ2-7; perhaps TRBD2 as D (7 bases). Germline V lookup: CDR1 SGHAT, CDR2 FQNNGV. This CDR3 comprises 15 residues. V was cut by 1 base and J by 3 bases, with 13 bases left in between. In DNA form, the CDR3 reads TGTGCCAGCAGCTTAGGTACGGGGGGCCTCTACGAGCAGTACTTC. It specifies CASSLGTGGLYEQYF.

The chain uses TRBV20-1 and TRBJ2-3; D is possibly TRBD2 (5 bases). Trimming removed 3 bases at V and 3 bases at J, with 10 bases between. Germline V gene lookup returns CDR1 DFQATT and CDR2 SNEGSKA (reference sequence). CDR3 length: 13 amino acids. CDR3 sequence reads: CSARRVGTDTQYF. The CDR3 coding sequence is TGCAGTGCTAGGAGGGTCGGGACAGATACGCAGTATTTT.

This clonotype was observed at least ten times. The chain is built from TRBV9 and TRBJ1-2; TRBD1 agrees at 7 bases. V lost 4 bases to trimming and J lost 1 base; unmatched junction nucleotides: 16. There are 18 residues in the CDR3. CDR1 is SGDLS, CDR2 YYNGEE, per germline. The CDR3 loop is CASSPIGTAAHGNYGYTF. The CDR3 DNA is TGTGCCAGCAGCCCGATTGGGACAGCGGCCCATGGTAACTATGGCTACACCTTC.

This clonotype was seen ten or more times. V and J are TRBV12-3 or TRBV12-4 and TRBJ1-5; TRBD1 matches 10 bases. Trimming at V came to 6 bases and at J to 13 bases, leaving 9 bases not matched to a gene. This CDR3 comprises 13 residues. CDR3 region: CASRRDRGEGQHF. In nucleotides, the CDR3 is TGTGCCAGCAGAAGGGACAGGGGAGAAGGTCAGCATTTT.

In this sample, this clonotype turned up a few times. J is TRBJ2-1 and V is TRBV20-1; TRBD1 matches 7 bases. The J segment lost 2 bases and the V segment lost 3 bases, leaving 4 bases of the junction unmatched. This CDR3 has 14 residues. Looked up from germline, CDR1 is DFQATT and CDR2 is SNEGSKA (reference sequence). Written as DNA, the CDR3 is TGCAGTGCTAGTGAAGGGGGCGCCTACAATGAGCAGTTCTTC. Amino acid sequence: CSASEGGAYNEQFF.

This clonotype was recorded only once. The rearrangement links TRBV6-5 to TRBJ1-2; 10 bases match TRBD1. This CDR3 is built from 15 residues. The J segment lost 8 bases and the V segment lost 2 bases, leaving 8 bases of the junction unmatched. Germline V gene lookup returns CDR1 MNHEY and CDR2 SVGAGI. CDR3 sequence (DNA): TGTGCCAGCAGTTACCAGTCCGGGACAGGGGAAGGCTACACCTTC. As protein: CASSYQSGTGEGYTF.

This clonotype has only a few counts. CDR3 bases: TGTGCCTGGAGTGTACTAGCGGGAGAGGAAAAACTGTTTTTT. It is translated as CAWSVLAGEEKLFF. The rearrangement links TRBV30 to TRBJ1-4; D gene uncertain. Germline CDR1 GTSNPN, CDR2 SVGIG (reference sequence). Trimming removed 0 bases from V and 8 bases from J, with 13 bases in between. This CDR3 contains 14 residues.

The chain combines TRBV19 with TRBJ1-6, with 9 bases aligning to TRBD1. The J segment lost 10 bases and the V segment lost 5 bases, leaving 6 bases of the junction unmatched. This CDR3 is 14 amino acids long. CDR1 is LNHDA, CDR2 SQIVND, per germline (reference sequence). The CDR3 nucleotides read TGTGCCAGTAGTCCCTCGGACAGGGGATCACCCCTCCACTTT. It encodes CASSPSDRGSPLHF.

As for this clonotype: At one end the junction does not follow the germline gene, possibly because of a read error. The chain has TRBV2 and TRBJ2-1, with 10 positions matching TRBD2. The CDR3 is 18 residues long. Germline V gene lookup returns CDR1 SNHLY and CDR2 FYNNEI. DNA of the CDR3: TGTGCCATCAGTCATAGGGGCCAGCGGGAGGGTCTTCTGTATGAGCAGTTCTTC. It translates to CAISHRGQREGLLYEQFF.

The sample holds a few counts of this clonotype. J is TRBJ2-5 and V is TRBV7-2; the match to TRBD2 covers 10 bases. The CDR3 contains 15 residues. CDR1 SGHTA and CDR2 FQGNSA come from the germline V gene. The junction had 7 bases not matched to a gene; V was cut back by 4 bases and J by 5 bases. CDR3 amino acids: CASSSEAGGPETQYF. The CDR3, as DNA: TGTGCCAGCAGCTCCGAAGCGGGAGGGCCGGAGACCCAGTACTTC.